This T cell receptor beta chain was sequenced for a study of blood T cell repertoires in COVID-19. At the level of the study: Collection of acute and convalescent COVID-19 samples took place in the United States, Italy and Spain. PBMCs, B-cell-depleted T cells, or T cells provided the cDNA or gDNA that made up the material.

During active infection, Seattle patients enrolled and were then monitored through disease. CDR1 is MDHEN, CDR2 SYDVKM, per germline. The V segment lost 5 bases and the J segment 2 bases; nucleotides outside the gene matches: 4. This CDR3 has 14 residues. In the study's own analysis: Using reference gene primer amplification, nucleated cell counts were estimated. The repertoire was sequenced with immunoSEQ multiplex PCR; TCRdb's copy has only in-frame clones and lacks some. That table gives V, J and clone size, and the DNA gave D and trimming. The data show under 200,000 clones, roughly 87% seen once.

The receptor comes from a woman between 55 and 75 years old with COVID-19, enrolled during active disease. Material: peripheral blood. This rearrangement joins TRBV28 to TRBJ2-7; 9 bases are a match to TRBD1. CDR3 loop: CASSRTGDTYEQYF. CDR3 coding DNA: TGTGCCAGCAGTCGGACAGGGGACACCTACGAGCAGTACTTC.